The 10 T cell receptor beta chains below all came from one sample that was sequenced in a study of neurological immune-mediated disorders. Each CDR3 protein gets one entry after TCRdb re-called the 5' RACE reads with MiXCR. The profile covers roughly 71,000 distinct CDR3 sequences, with roughly 3.9% appearing a single time and 1% to 1.5% taken by the ten largest. The material sequenced was PBMCs. These receptors all come from a man aged 25 to 45 with multiple sclerosis.

This clonotype was seen at least ten times. The gene calls are TRBV5-1 and TRBJ2-2, with TRBD2 matching over 9 bases. Germline V gene data show CDR1 as SGHRS and CDR2 as YFSETQ. This CDR3 is 16 amino acids long. J lost 0 bases, V lost 2 bases, and 2 bases had no gene match. DNA for the CDR3: TGCGCCAGCAGCTTCAGCGGGGGGTCGAACACCGGGGAGCTGTTTTTT. This sequence encodes CASSFSGGSNTGELFF. Using reference TRBV5-1 and TRBJ2-2 for the parts outside the CDR3, the full variable domain is KAGVTQTPRYLIKTRGQQVTLSCSPISGHRSVSWYQQTPGQGLQFLFEYFSETQRNKGNFPGRFSGRQFSNSRSEMNVSTLELGDSALYLCASSFSGGSNTGELFFGEGSRLTVL.

This clonotype occurred many times. This chain uses TRBV6-2 or TRBV6-3 with TRBJ2-5; the D gene is possibly TRBD1 (6 bases). V was trimmed by 6 bases and J by 5 bases, leaving 16 bases between them. The germline gives CDR1 MNHEY, CDR2 SVGEGT. The CDR3 is 14 amino acids. CDR3 nucleotide sequence: TGTGCCAGCAGCCGAAATTGGGGGCCGGAGACCCAGTACTTC. Its protein is CASSRNWGPETQYF.

The table lists this clonotype with many counts. The chain employs TRBV29-1 and TRBJ1-2; 9 bases are shared with TRBD1. The ends lost 7 bases at V and 6 bases at J; junction bases unmatched: 9. The germline V gene has CDR1 SQVTM and CDR2 ANQGSEA. The CDR3 length is 13 residues. CDR3 DNA: TGCAGCGCAGAGGTGGGACAGGGCAATGGCTACACCTTC. This translates into CSAEVGQGNGYTF.

Many counts were recorded for this clonotype. CDR3 protein: CSAREADRQPEGITEAFF. The CDR3 nucleotides read TGCAGTGCTAGAGAGGCCGATAGGCAGCCCGAGGGTATCACTGAAGCTTTCTTT. The chain is built from TRBV20-1 and TRBJ1-1; D is ambiguous. The V end lost 0 bases, the J end lost 4 bases, and 24 bases lay between the germline ends. Germline lookup yields CDR1 DFQATT and CDR2 SNEGSKA (reference sequence). The CDR3 consists of 18 residues.

This clonotype was seen many times. An end of the junction does not agree with germline; a read error may underlie this. This sequence joins TRBV3-1 and TRBJ1-6, with 7 bases identical to TRBD1. CDR3 length: 15 residues. Per germline, CDR1 LGHDT and CDR2 YNNKEL (reference sequence). The CDR3 region has the DNA TGTGCCAGCAGCATCACGGGACAGAATAATTCACCCCTCAACTTT. This sequence encodes CASSITGQNNSPLNF.

This clonotype was picked up a small number of times. This chain connects TRBV18 to TRBJ2-5; 8 nucleotides align to TRBD1. CDR3 size: 14 residues. With V trimmed by 5 bases and J by 6 bases, 8 bases remained unmatched. Germline values: CDR1 KGHSH, CDR2 LQKENI. DNA of the CDR3: TGTGCCAGCTCAGGGACAGGTACAACGAAGACCCAGTACTTC. Its protein is CASSGTGTTKTQYF.

In regard to this clonotype: With a much larger clone just one base away, this may be a read error. The V gene is TRBV6-5, the J gene TRBJ1-2; D unresolved. The CDR3 totals 13 residues. Germline V CDR1 and CDR2: MNHEY, SVGAGI. V lost 5 bases, J lost 2 bases, and 9 bases lay in between. The CDR3 sequence: CASSTGTNYGYTF. CDR3 coding DNA: TGTGCCAGCAGTACCGGAACAAACTATGGCTACACCTTC.

This clonotype has ten or more counts. The J gene is TRBJ2-7, the V gene TRBV7-9, with a weak D call TRBD1 (6 bases). Trimming took 2 bases from V and 6 from J, leaving 8 bases between them. Germline V gene lookup returns CDR1 SEHNR and CDR2 FQNEAQ (reference sequence). CDR3 length equals 12 residues. The CDR3 here is CASSLTGTEQYF. CDR3 DNA sequence: TGTGCCAGCAGCTTAACAGGGACCGAGCAGTACTTC.

This rearrangement joins TRBV5-1 to TRBJ2-1; possibly TRBD1 or TRBD2 for D (5 bases each). Trimming shortened V by 2 bases and J by 0 bases, and 6 bases separated the two germline ends. The CDR3 has 14 residues. Germline V gene sequence: CDR1 SGHRS, CDR2 YFSETQ. The CDR3 reads CASSFGGSYNEQFF. The CDR3, as DNA: TGCGCCAGCAGCTTTGGGGGCTCCTACAATGAGCAGTTCTTC.

This clonotype was detected ten times or more. V and J are TRBV6-2 or TRBV6-3 and TRBJ1-1; D remains ambiguous. This CDR3 comprises 15 residues. The ends were cut back, 6 bases at V and 1 base at J, with 15 bases in the middle. Per the germline V gene, CDR1 is MNHEY and CDR2 is SVGEGT. As DNA, the CDR3 is TGTGCCAGCAGCCCCCTGAGGTTGTCGAACACTGAAGCTTTCTTT. This translates into CASSPLRLSNTEAFF.